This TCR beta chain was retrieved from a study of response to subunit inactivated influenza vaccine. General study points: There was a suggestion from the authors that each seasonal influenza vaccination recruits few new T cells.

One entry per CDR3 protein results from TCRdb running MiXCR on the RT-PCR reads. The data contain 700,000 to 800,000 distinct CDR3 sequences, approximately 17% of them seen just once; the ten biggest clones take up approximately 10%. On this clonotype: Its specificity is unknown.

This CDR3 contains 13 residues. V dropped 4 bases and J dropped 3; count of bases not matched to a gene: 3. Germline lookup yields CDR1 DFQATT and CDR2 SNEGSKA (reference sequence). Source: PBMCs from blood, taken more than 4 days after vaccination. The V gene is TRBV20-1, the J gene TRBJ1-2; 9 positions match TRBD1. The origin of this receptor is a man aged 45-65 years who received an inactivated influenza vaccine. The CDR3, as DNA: TGCAGTGCTACCACAGGGGGCGACTATGGCTACACCTTC. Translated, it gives CSATTGGDYGYTF.